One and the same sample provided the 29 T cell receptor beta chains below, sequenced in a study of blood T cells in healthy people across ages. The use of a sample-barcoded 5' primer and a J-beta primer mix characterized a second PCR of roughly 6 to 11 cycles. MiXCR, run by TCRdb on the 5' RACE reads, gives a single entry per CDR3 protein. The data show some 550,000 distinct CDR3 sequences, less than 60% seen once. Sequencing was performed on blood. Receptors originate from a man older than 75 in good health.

Written as DNA, the CDR3 is TGTGCCAGCAGCACCGGGACTAGAATTGGAAAAAACATTCAGTACTTC. Residues: CASSTGTRIGKNIQYF. This chain uses TRBV7-2 with TRBJ2-4; 8 bases map to TRBD2. This CDR3 contains 16 residues. The trim removed 5 bases at V and 4 bases at J, leaving 10 bases unmatched. The germline V gene encodes CDR1 SGHTA and CDR2 FQGNSA.

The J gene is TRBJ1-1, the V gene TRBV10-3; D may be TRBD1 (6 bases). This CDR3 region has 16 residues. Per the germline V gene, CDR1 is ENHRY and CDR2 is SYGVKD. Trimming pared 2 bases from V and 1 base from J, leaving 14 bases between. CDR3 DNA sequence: TGTGCCATCAGTGAGCGCGCGGGACAAGGGAACACTGAAGCTTTCTTT. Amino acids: CAISERAGQGNTEAFF.

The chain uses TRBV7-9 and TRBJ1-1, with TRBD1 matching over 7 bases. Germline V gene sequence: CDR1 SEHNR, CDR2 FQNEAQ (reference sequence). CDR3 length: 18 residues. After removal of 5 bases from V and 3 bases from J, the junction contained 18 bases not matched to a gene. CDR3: CASSKNQGQSPGDTEAFF. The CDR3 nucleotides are TGTGCCAGCAGCAAAAACCAGGGACAGTCTCCAGGGGACACTGAAGCTTTCTTT.

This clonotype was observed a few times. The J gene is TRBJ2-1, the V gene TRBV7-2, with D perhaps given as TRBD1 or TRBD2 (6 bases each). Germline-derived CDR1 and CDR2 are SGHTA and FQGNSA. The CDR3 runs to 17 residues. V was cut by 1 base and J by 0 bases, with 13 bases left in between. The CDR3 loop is CASSLVGGSLSYNEQFF. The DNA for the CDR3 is TGTGCCAGCAGCTTAGTAGGGGGGAGCCTCTCCTACAATGAGCAGTTCTTC.

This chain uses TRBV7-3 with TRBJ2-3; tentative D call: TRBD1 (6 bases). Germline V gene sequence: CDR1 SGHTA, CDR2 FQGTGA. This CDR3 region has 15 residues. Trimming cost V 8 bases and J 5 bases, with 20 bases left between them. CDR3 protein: CASGPTGSYIDTQYF. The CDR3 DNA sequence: TGTGCCAGCGGCCCAACAGGGAGTTACATAGATACGCAGTATTTT.

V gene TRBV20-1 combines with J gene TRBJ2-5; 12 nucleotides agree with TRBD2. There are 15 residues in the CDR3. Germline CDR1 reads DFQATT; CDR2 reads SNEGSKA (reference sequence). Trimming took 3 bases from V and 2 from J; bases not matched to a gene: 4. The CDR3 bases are TGCAGTGCTAGGGCACTAGCGGGGGGACAAGAGACCCAGTACTTC. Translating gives CSARALAGGQETQYF.

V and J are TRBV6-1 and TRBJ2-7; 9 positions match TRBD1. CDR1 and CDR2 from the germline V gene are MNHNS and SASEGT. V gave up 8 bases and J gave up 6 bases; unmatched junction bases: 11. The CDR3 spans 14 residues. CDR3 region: CASGRDRDIGEQYF. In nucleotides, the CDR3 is TGTGCCAGCGGCCGGGACAGGGATATAGGCGAGCAGTACTTC.

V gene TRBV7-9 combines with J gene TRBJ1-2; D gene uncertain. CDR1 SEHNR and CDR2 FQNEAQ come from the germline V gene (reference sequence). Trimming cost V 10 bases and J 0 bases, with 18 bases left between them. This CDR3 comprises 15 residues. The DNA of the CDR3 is TGTGCCATCAGGAGGAGAGACGGTTCTAACTATGGCTACACCTTC. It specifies CAIRRRDGSNYGYTF. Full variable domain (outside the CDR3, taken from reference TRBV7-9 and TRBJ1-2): DTGVSQNPRHKITKRGQNVTFRCDPISEHNRLYWYRQTLGQGPEFLTYFQNEAQLEKSRLLSDRFSAERPKGSFSTLEIQRTEQGDSAMYLCAIRRRDGSNYGYTFGSGTRLTVV.

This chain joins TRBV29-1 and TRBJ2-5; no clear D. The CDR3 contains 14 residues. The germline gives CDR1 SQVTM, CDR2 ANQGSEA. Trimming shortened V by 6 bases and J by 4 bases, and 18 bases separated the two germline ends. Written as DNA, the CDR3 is TGCAGCGTCGACGCCGGTGGGGTCGGAGAGACCCAGTACTTC. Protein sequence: CSVDAGGVGETQYF.

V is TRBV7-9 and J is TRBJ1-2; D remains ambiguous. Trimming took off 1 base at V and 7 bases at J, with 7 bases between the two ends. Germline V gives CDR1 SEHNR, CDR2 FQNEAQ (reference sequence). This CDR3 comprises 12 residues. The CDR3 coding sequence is TGTGCCAGCAGCTTAGAGATTTTTGGCTACACCTTC. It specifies CASSLEIFGYTF.

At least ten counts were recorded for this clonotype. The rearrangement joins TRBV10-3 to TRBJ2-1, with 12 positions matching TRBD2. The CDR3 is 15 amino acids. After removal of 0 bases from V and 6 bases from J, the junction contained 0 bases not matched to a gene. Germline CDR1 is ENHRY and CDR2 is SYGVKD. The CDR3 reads CAISESTSGGNEQFF. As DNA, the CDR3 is TGTGCCATCAGTGAGTCGACTAGCGGGGGCAATGAGCAGTTCTTC.

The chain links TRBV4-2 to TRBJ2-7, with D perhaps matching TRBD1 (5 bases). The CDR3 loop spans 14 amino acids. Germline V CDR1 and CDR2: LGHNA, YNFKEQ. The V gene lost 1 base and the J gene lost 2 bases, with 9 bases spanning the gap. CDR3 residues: CASSQGAGTYEQYF. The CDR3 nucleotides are TGTGCCAGCAGCCAAGGGGCAGGGACCTACGAGCAGTACTTC.

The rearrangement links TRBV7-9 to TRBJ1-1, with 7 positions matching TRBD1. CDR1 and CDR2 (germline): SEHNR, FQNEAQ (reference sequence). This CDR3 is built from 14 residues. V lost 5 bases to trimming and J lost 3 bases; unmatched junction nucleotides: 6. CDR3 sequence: CASSQGQMHTEAFF. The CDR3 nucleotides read TGTGCCAGCAGCCAGGGACAGATGCACACTGAAGCTTTCTTT.

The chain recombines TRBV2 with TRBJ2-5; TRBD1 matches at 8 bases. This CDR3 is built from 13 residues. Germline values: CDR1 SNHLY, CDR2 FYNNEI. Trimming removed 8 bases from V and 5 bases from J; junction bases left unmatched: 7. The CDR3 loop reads CASRGQGGETQYF. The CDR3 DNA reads TGTGCCAGCCGTGGACAGGGTGGCGAGACCCAGTACTTC.

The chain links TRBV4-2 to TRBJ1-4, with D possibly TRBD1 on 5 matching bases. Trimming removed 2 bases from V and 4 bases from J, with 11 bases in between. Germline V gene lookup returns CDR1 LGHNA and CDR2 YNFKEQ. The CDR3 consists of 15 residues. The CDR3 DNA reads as TGTGCCAGCAGCCAATATCAGGGTAATAATGAAAAACTGTTTTTT. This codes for CASSQYQGNNEKLFF.

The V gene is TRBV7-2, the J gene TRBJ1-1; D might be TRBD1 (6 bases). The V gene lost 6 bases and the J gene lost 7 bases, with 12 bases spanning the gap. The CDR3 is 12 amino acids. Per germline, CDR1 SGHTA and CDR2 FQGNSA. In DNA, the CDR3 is TGTGCCAGCAGACGTGAGGGGGATGAAGCTTTCTTT. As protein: CASRREGDEAFF.

The DNA of the CDR3 is TGTGCCAGCAGCAGAGTAGGGAGCGAGAACGAGCAGTACTTC. It is translated as CASSRVGSENEQYF. The V gene is TRBV27, the J gene TRBJ2-7, with a possible D match to TRBD2 (5 bases). Germline V CDR1 and CDR2: MNHEY, SMNVEV (reference sequence). V was pared by 6 bases and J by 5 bases, with 17 bases between. This CDR3 spans 14 amino acids.

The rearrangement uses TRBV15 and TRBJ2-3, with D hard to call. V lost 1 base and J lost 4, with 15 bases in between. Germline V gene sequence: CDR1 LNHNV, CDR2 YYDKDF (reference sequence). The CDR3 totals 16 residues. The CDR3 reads CATSRGSTYASDTQYF. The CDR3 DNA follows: TGTGCCACCAGCAGAGGCTCCACTTATGCCTCAGATACGCAGTATTTT.

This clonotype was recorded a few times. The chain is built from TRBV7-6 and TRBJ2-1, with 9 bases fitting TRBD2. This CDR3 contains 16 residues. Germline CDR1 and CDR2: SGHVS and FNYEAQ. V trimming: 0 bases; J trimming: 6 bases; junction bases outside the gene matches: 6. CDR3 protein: CASSLAEAGGLNEQFF. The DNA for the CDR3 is TGTGCCAGCAGCTTAGCGGAAGCGGGAGGCCTCAATGAGCAGTTCTTC.

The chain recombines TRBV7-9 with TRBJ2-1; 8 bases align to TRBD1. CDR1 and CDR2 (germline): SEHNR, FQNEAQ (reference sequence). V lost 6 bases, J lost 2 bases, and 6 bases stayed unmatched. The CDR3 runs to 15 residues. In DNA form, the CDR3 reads TGTGCCAGCAGTATGAGACAGGGGACCTACAATGAGCAGTTCTTC. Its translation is CASSMRQGTYNEQFF.

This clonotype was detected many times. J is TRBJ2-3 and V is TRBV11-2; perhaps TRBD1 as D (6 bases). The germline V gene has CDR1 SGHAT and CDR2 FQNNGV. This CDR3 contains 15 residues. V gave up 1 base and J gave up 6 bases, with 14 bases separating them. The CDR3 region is CASSLVLQGSDTQYF. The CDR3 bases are TGTGCCAGCAGCTTAGTACTACAGGGTTCCGATACGCAGTATTTT.

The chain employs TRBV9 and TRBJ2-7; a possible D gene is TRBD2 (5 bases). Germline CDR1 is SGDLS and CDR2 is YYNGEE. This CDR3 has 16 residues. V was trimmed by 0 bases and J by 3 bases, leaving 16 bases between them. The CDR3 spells CASSVEGGSKLYEQYF. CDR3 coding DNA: TGTGCCAGCAGCGTAGAAGGAGGTTCGAAGCTCTACGAGCAGTACTTC.

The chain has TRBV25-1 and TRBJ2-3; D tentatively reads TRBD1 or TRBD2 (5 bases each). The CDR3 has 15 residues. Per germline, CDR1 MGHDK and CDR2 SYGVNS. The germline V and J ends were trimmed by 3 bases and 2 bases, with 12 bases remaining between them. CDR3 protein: CASSDPGPPTDTQYF. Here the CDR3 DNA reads TGTGCCAGCAGTGATCCGGGGCCCCCCACAGATACGCAGTATTTT.

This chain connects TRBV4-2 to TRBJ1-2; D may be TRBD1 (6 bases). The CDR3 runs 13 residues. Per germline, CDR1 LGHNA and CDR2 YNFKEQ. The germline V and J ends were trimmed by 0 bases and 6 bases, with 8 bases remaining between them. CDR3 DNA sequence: TGTGCCAGCAGCCAAGAAAGACAGGATGGCTACACCTTC. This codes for CASSQERQDGYTF.

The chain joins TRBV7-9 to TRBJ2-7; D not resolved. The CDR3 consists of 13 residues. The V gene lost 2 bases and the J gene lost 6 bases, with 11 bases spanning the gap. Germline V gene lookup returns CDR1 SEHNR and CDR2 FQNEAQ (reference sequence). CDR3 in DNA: TGTGCCAGCAGCTTATTGCCTTTCGCCGAGCAGTACTTC. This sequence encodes CASSLLPFAEQYF. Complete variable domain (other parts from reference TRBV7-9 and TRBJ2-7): DTGVSQNPRHKITKRGQNVTFRCDPISEHNRLYWYRQTLGQGPEFLTYFQNEAQLEKSRLLSDRFSAERPKGSFSTLEIQRTEQGDSAMYLCASSLLPFAEQYFGPGTRLTVT.

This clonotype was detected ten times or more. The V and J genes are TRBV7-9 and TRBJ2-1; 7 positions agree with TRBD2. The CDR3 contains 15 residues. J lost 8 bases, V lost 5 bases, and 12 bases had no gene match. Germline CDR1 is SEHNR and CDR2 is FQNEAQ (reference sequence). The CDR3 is CASSRYRTRGDEQFF. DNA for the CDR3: TGTGCCAGCAGCCGTTATCGGACTAGAGGGGATGAGCAGTTCTTC. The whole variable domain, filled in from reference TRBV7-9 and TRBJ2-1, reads DTGVSQNPRHKITKRGQNVTFRCDPISEHNRLYWYRQTLGQGPEFLTYFQNEAQLEKSRLLSDRFSAERPKGSFSTLEIQRTEQGDSAMYLCASSRYRTRGDEQFFGPGTRLTVL.

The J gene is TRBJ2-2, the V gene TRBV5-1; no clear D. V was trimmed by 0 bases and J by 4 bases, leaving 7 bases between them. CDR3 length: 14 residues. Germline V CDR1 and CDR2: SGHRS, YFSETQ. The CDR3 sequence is CASSLDWGTGELFF. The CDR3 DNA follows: TGCGCCAGCAGCTTGGATTGGGGCACCGGGGAGCTGTTTTTT.

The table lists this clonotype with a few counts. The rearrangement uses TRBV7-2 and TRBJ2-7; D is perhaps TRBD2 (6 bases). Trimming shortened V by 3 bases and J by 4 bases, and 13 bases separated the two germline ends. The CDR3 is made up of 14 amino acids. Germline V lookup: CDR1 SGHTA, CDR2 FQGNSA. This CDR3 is CASSLGGIGYEQYF. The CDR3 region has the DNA TGTGCCAGCAGCTTGGGGGGAATCGGGTACGAGCAGTACTTC. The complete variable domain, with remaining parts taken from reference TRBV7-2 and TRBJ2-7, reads GAGVSQSPSNKVTEKGKDVELRCDPISGHTALYWYRQSLGQGLEFLIYFQGNSAPDKSGLPSDRFSAERTGGSVSTLTIQRTQQEDSAVYLCASSLGGIGYEQYFGPGTRLTVT.

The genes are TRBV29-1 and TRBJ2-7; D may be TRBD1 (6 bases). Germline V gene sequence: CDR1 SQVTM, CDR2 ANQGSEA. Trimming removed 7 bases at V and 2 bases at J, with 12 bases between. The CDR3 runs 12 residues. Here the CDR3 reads CSGGQTTYEQYF. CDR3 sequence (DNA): TGCAGCGGAGGACAGACCACCTACGAGCAGTACTTC.